One sample yielded the 24 T cell receptor beta chains listed below, sequenced in a study of beta chain features in type 1 diabetes. Points from the study as a whole: Researchers report that Type 1 diabetes patients had moderately but significantly shorter TCRB CDR3s across all four CD4+ subsets.

Since all of the isolated RNA was reverse transcribed, expressed TCRB transcripts were what got sequenced. Only in-frame clones appear in the TCRdb table, and some are missing; sequencing was by immunoSEQ multiplex PCR. The repertoire holds some 290,000 clones, with roughly a quarter as singletons. Their recognized antigens are unknown. The sample consisted of naive CD4+ T cells from blood. Receptors originate from a woman aged 25 to 39 with type 1 diabetes.

This clone showed up just a few times. The CDR3 DNA follows: TGTGCCAGCAGCTCATTAGCGGGAGGGCCCGCCGGGGAGCTGTTTTTT. This translates into CASSSLAGGPAGELFF. The chain is built from TRBV7-3 and TRBJ2-2; 11 bases are shared with TRBD2. Germline assignment: CDR1 SGHTA and CDR2 FQGTGA. CDR3 length equals 16 residues. V lost 4 bases to trimming and J lost 6 bases; unmatched junction nucleotides: 7.

The rearrangement uses TRBV5-8 and TRBJ2-5; 11 bases map to TRBD1. The V and J ends lost 4 bases and 5 bases, in that order; junction bases with no gene match: 7. The CDR3 contains 15 residues. Germline CDR1 is SGHTS and CDR2 is YDEGEE. The CDR3 protein is CASSPGQGVRETQYF. CDR3 coding DNA: TGTGCCAGCAGCCCGGGACAGGGGGTTCGGGAGACCCAGTACTTC.

The rearrangement links TRBV7-9 to TRBJ1-4; TRBD1 matches 7 bases. V shed 2 bases and J 6 bases; nucleotides not matched to a gene: 3. Germline values: CDR1 SEHNR, CDR2 FQNEAQ (reference sequence). The CDR3 contains 14 residues. The CDR3 DNA reads as TGTGCCAGCAGCTTAAGAGGGACAGATGAAAAACTGTTTTTT. Its protein is CASSLRGTDEKLFF.

The chain has TRBV30 and TRBJ2-7; 7 bases align to TRBD1. This CDR3 has 15 amino acids. Germline loops: CDR1 GTSNPN, CDR2 SVGIG (reference sequence). The junction had 11 bases not matched to a gene; V was cut back by 2 bases and J by 4 bases. For the CDR3, the DNA is TGTGCCTGGAGTCTAGGGGGCGAGGGTCCTTACGAGCAGTACTTC. It codes for CAWSLGGEGPYEQYF.

This clone came up a few times. This chain connects TRBV15 to TRBJ1-5; TRBD1 agrees at 7 bases. V lost 5 bases, J lost 7 bases, and 5 bases stayed unmatched. Germline loops: CDR1 LNHNV, CDR2 YYDKDF (reference sequence). The CDR3 is 13 residues long. CDR3 DNA sequence: TGTGCCACCAGCGAGGCAGGGGGGCAGCCCCAGCATTTT. Protein: CATSEAGGQPQHF.

The chain couples TRBV29-1 to TRBJ1-2, with D uncertain. The CDR3 extends over 12 amino acids. CDR1 is SQVTM, CDR2 ANQGSEA, per germline. V lost 4 bases, J lost 11 bases, and 17 bases lay in between. For the CDR3, the DNA is TGCAGCGTTGTCCTACCCGAGGAGAGATACACCTTC. This encodes CSVVLPEERYTF.

The V gene is TRBV7-9, the J gene TRBJ2-7; D might be TRBD2 (5 bases). This CDR3 comprises 14 residues. V shed 1 base and J shed 4 bases, with 11 bases lying between them. Germline values: CDR1 SEHNR, CDR2 FQNEAQ (reference sequence). This CDR3 reads CASSLGEGGYEQYF. CDR3 sequence (DNA): TGTGCCAGCAGCTTAGGAGAGGGTGGATACGAGCAGTACTTC. The full variable domain, its missing parts supplied by reference TRBV7-9 and TRBJ2-7, is DTGVSQNPRHKITKRGQNVTFRCDPISEHNRLYWYRQTLGQGPEFLTYFQNEAQLEKSRLLSDRFSAERPKGSFSTLEIQRTEQGDSAMYLCASSLGEGGYEQYFGPGTRLTVT.

Only one count was recorded for this clone. The CDR3 nucleotides are TGTGCCAGCAGCTCGGACAGGAATAATCAGCCCCAGCATTTT. Protein sequence: CASSSDRNNQPQHF. V and J are TRBV9 and TRBJ1-5; 7 bases line up with TRBD1. Germline values: CDR1 SGDLS, CDR2 YYNGEE. The CDR3 has 14 residues. With V trimmed by 4 bases and J by 4 bases, 5 bases remained unmatched. The whole variable domain, filled in from reference TRBV9 and TRBJ1-5, reads DSGVTQTPKHLITATGQRVTLRCSPRSGDLSVYWYQQSLDQGLQFLIQYYNGEERAKGNILERFSAQQFPDLHSELNLSSLELGDSALYFCASSSDRNNQPQHFGDGTRLSIL.

J is TRBJ2-7 and V is TRBV18, with TRBD2 identical over 7 bases. Per the germline V gene, CDR1 is KGHSH and CDR2 is LQKENI. The V gene end was trimmed by 6 bases and the J gene end by 2 bases; junction bases not matched to a gene: 7. The CDR3 runs 14 residues. CDR3 coding DNA: TGTGCCAGCTCCGGGGGGTCAACTACCTACGAGCAGTACTTC. It is translated as CASSGGSTTYEQYF.

V usage is TRBV30 and J usage is TRBJ2-1; no firm D call. The CDR3 extends over 13 amino acids. V lost 0 bases to trimming and J lost 4 bases, with 7 bases between them. Germline values: CDR1 GTSNPN, CDR2 SVGIG (reference sequence). The CDR3 is CAWSVIMYNEQFF. CDR3 coding DNA: TGTGCCTGGAGTGTAATCATGTACAATGAGCAGTTCTTC.

CDR3 region: CASSYPSAGRTEAFF. Written as DNA, the CDR3 is TGTGCCAGCAGTTACCCCTCGGCAGGGCGGACTGAAGCTTTCTTT. The gene calls are TRBV27 and TRBJ1-1; tentatively, D is TRBD1 (5 bases). CDR1 and CDR2 (germline): MNHEY, SMNVEV (reference sequence). V was trimmed by 4 bases and J by 5 bases, leaving 17 bases between them. The CDR3 length is 15 residues.

This clone was seen a single time. This chain links TRBV9 with TRBJ2-1, with 10 bases fitting TRBD2. CDR1 is SGDLS and CDR2 is YYNGEE in the germline V gene. Trimming at V came to 7 bases and at J to 4 bases, leaving 5 bases not matched to a gene. This CDR3 comprises 14 residues. CDR3 sequence: CASSGTSVYNEQFF. The CDR3 DNA sequence: TGTGCCAGCTCTGGGACTAGCGTATACAATGAGCAGTTCTTC.

Only a few counts were recorded for this clone. CDR3 protein: CASSPGGQGDYTEAFF. For the CDR3, the DNA is TGTGCCAGCTCACCAGGAGGACAGGGGGACTACACTGAAGCTTTCTTT. The rearrangement uses TRBV18 and TRBJ1-1, with 10 positions matching TRBD1. The CDR3 length is 16 residues. Germline CDR1 KGHSH, CDR2 LQKENI. The junction had 6 bases not matched to a gene; V was cut back by 2 bases and J by 3 bases.

The chain links TRBV6-5 to TRBJ2-7; TRBD2 might be the D (5 bases). CDR1 and CDR2 from the germline V gene are MNHEY and SVGAGI. CDR3 length: 13 residues. V was clipped by 7 bases and J by 6 bases, with 16 bases between them. CDR3 nucleotide sequence: TGTGCCAGCACAGAGGGTTCGAGCGTCGAGCAGTACTTC. It is translated as CASTEGSSVEQYF.

The chain is built from TRBV27 and TRBJ1-2; 9 bases line up with TRBD1. Germline V gives CDR1 MNHEY, CDR2 SMNVEV (reference sequence). V shed 4 bases, J shed 5 bases, and the junction held 5 bases outside the gene matches. The CDR3 spans 14 residues. The CDR3 loop is CASSSGTGSYGYTF. CDR3 nucleotides: TGTGCCAGCAGTTCCGGGACAGGGTCTTATGGCTACACCTTC.

The V and J genes are TRBV30 and TRBJ2-3, with D perhaps matching TRBD1 (6 bases). Germline assignment: CDR1 GTSNPN and CDR2 SVGIG (reference sequence). V shed 2 bases and J shed 2 bases, with 11 bases lying between them. This CDR3 has 14 residues. CDR3 in DNA: TGTGCCTGGAGTCGGAACAGGGCCACAGATACGCAGTATTTT. Amino acids: CAWSRNRATDTQYF.

The rearrangement links TRBV30 to TRBJ2-1; TRBD2 matches at 7 bases. The germline gives CDR1 GTSNPN, CDR2 SVGIG (reference sequence). This CDR3 spans 15 amino acids. Trimming at V came to 4 bases and at J to 6 bases, leaving 12 bases not matched to a gene. The chain's CDR3 is CAWTSGSGNVNEQFF. The DNA for the CDR3 is TGTGCCTGGACCTCTGGGAGCGGGAACGTCAATGAGCAGTTCTTC. The full variable domain, its missing parts supplied by reference TRBV30 and TRBJ2-1, is SQTIHQWPATLVQPVGSPLSLECTVEGTSNPNLYWYRQAAGRGLQLLFYSVGIGQISSEVPQNLSASRPQDRQFILSSKKLLLSDSGFYLCAWTSGSGNVNEQFFGPGTRLTVL.

This clone was counted only a few times. The chain links TRBV23-1 to TRBJ2-7, with D perhaps TRBD1 (5 bases). TRBV23-1 is given ORF status, its function remaining uncertain. The CDR3 covers 13 residues. The ends were cut back, 6 bases at V and 4 bases at J, with 13 bases in the middle. DNA for the CDR3: TGCGCCAGCAGGCAGGGTAGTGGGTACGAGCAGTACTTC. Its translation is CASRQGSGYEQYF.

The chain links TRBV5-1 to TRBJ2-1; 8 bases align to TRBD2. Germline lookup yields CDR1 SGHRS and CDR2 YFSETQ. The CDR3 length is 15 residues. V was pared by 0 bases and J by 6 bases, with 5 bases of the junction left unmatched. This CDR3 is CASSLDLAGGNEQFF. Here the CDR3 DNA reads TGCGCCAGCAGCTTGGATCTGGCGGGAGGCAATGAGCAGTTCTTC.

The chain recombines TRBV27 with TRBJ1-1; D may be TRBD1 (5 bases). Germline CDR1 reads MNHEY; CDR2 reads SMNVEV (reference sequence). The CDR3 runs 18 residues. Trimming left V 2 bases short and J 3 bases short, with 22 bases between. CDR3 coding DNA: TGTGCCAGCAGTTTAAGTTACGGCAGGGTCGGGGAGGACACTGAAGCTTTCTTT. Translated: CASSLSYGRVGEDTEAFF.

This clone has a handful of counts. V is TRBV7-2 and J is TRBJ2-5, with 7 bases aligning to TRBD2. The CDR3 totals 15 residues. In germline, CDR1 is SGHTA, CDR2 FQGNSA. V was pared by 3 bases and J by 2 bases, with 6 bases of the junction left unmatched. The CDR3 DNA follows: TGTGCCAGCAGCTTCTCTAGCGGCTTACAAGAGACCCAGTACTTC. Protein: CASSFSSGLQETQYF.

V is TRBV5-1 and J is TRBJ1-2, with TRBD1 as a possible D gene (6 bases). CDR3 length: 14 residues. V was clipped by 4 bases and J by 4 bases, with 14 bases between them. The germline gives CDR1 SGHRS, CDR2 YFSETQ. CDR3: CASSILDRSYGYTF. The CDR3 coding sequence is TGCGCCAGCAGCATCTTAGACAGGAGCTATGGCTACACCTTC.

This clone came up a few times. The rearrangement uses TRBV27 and TRBJ2-4, with a possible D match to TRBD1 (5 bases). The ends were cut back, 5 bases at V and 8 bases at J, with 19 bases in the middle. Germline values: CDR1 MNHEY, CDR2 SMNVEV (reference sequence). There are 15 residues in the CDR3. CDR3 region: CASSIGAAGKDIQYF. The CDR3 coding sequence is TGTGCCAGCAGTATAGGGGCGGCAGGGAAGGACATTCAGTACTTC.

The J gene is TRBJ2-3, the V gene TRBV5-4; 8 bases fit TRBD2. V shed 4 bases, J shed 0 bases, and the junction held 7 bases outside the gene matches. CDR1 and CDR2 (germline): SGHNT, YYREEE (reference sequence). This CDR3 region has 16 residues. The DNA for the CDR3 is TGTGCCAGCAGCCAGAGACTAGCGTCTAGCACAGATACGCAGTATTTT. As protein: CASSQRLASSTDTQYF.